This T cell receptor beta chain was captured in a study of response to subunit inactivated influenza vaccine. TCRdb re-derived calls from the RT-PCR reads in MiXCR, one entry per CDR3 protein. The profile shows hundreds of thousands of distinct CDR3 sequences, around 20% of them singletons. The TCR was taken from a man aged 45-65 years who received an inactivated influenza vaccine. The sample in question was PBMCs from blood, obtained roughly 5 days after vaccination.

The CDR3 DNA sequence: TGTGCCAGCAGCTCTTCACAGGGGGCTTCTGGAAACACCATATATTTT. It codes for CASSSSQGASGNTIYF. The chain couples TRBV7-2 to TRBJ1-3; 9 bases fit TRBD1. CDR1 is SGHTA, CDR2 FQGNSA, per germline. Trimming cost V 4 bases and J 1 base; bases outside gene matches: 5. This CDR3 is 16 amino acids long.